The source of this TCR beta chain is a study of OX40 agonist ivuxolimab in advanced cancers. Study results and limitations: Doses of 0.1 to 3.0 mg/kg were accompanied by clonal expansion of CD4+ and CD8+ blood T cells by week 6.

Concerning this clone itself: Its target is unknown.

Repertoires were generated with immunoSEQ multiplex PCR, while TCRdb's copy carries only in-frame clones and drops some. Of tens of thousands of clones listed, 85% to 90% are singletons. The CDR3 has 16 amino acids. The V gene's germline CDR1 is SGHNT and CDR2 YYREEE (reference sequence). V was clipped by 0 bases and J by 3 bases; unmatched bases: 6. The material was CD4+ or CD8+ T cells sorted from blood, obtained in a trial of the OX40 agonist ivuxolimab. This sequence was found in an adult with an advanced solid tumor such as melanoma, head and neck, liver or kidney cancer. The rearrangement links TRBV5-4 to TRBJ2-7, with TRBD2 matching 10 bases. This chain's CDR3 is CASSLGSGRAHYEQYF. CDR3 bases: TGTGCCAGCAGCTTGGGAAGCGGGAGGGCCCACTACGAGCAGTACTTC.